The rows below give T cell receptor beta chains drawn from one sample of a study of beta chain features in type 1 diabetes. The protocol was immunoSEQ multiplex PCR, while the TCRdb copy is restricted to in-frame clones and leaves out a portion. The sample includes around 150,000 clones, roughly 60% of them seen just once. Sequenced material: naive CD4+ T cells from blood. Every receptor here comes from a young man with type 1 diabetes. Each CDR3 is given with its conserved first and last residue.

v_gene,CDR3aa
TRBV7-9,CASSLAGYHEQFF
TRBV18,CASSPPTDNYGYTF
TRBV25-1,CASSEYGGTDTQYF
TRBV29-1,CSGLQGGKLFF
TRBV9,CASSVGRANYGYTF
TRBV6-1,CASSETVDDTKFSYEQYF
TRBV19,CASSRGPREQYF
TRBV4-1,CASSPNDPGTGQTGELFF
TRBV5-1,CASSVESNTGELFF
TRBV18,CASSPRQTSMTGELFF
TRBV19,CASRGKAEAFF
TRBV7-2,CASRLTGETQYF
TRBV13,CASSFRDRDHEQYF
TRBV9,CASSVDGGPRSYEQYF
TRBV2,CASFLPKGEETQYF
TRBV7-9,CASSLNRQPQHF
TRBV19,CASSTQGLNTGELFF
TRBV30,CAWSVGPAGYTF
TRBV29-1,CSTYGQNTEAFF
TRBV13,CASSFAREARGYGYTF
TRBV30,CAWSPSGRDNQPQHF
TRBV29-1,CSARQGANTEAFF
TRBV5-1,CASKLDNEQFF
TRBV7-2,CASSLANSGGSRETQYF
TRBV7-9,CASSFGKTQYF
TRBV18,CASSPWDREGTEAFF
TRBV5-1,CASNQLVGETQYF
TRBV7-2,CASSFSFSSYEQYF
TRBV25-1,CASSGASIQYF
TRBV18,CASSYDRRPGELFF
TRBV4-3,CASSPKTLDGYTF
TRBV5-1,CASSLAGRQEETQYF
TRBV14,CASSQRTVIGELFF
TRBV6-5,CASSYRDIQYF
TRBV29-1,CSVRYQETQYF
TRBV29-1,CSVQARIDTEAFF
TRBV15,CATSGPAEAFF
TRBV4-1,CASSQDVVAGTDTGELFF
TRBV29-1,CSVEIGQGTGLSWGANVLTF
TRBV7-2,CASSWTGYEQYF
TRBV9,CASSALAQVGYNEQFF
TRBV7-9,CASSLEAVWGEQFF
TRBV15,CATSRDSVGETQYF
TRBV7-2,CASSTRTSGVRSYEQYF
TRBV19,CATRQGATDTQYF
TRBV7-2,CASSLVGESQQYF
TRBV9,CASSLTGPANTGELFF
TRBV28,CASISGIRYF
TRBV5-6,CASSFFFGDDNNSPLHF
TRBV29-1,CSVAGQGRNLQQYF
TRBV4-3,CASSRDRADVYGYTF
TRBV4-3,CASSPGTSFVEQYF
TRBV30,CACKQDQETQYF
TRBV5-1,CASSLATSNTEAFF